The TCR beta chain under discussion was sequenced for a study of prognosis after radiotherapy for stage I lung cancer. For the study at large: In about 15 patients the disease was a newly diagnosed primary stage I lung tumor, whereas about 5 had oligometastatic NSCLC following surgical resection of the primary tumor. Broader study findings: After stereotactic body radiation therapy, patients with later distant metastases showed lower Shannon entropy. Usage of TRBV and TRBJ genes reportedly differed between metastatic and non-metastatic patients.

Amplification of the TCR beta CDR3 (from genomic DNA) was done by two-round multiplex PCR. First-round PCR used primers specific to each TRBV and TRBJ gene. TCRdb fed the multiplex PCR reads into MiXCR, producing one record per CDR3 protein. Of about 51,000 distinct CDR3 sequences in the sample, approximately 30% were seen once. The CDR3 sequence is 17 residues long. Germline loops: CDR1 LNHDA, CDR2 SQIVND (reference sequence). Collection of peripheral blood, in a volume of around 6.1 milliliters, was performed at each of two time points. A note on this clonotype: Its matching antigen is unknown. A read error may account for a junction end that differs from germline.

This receptor was obtained from a donor over 45 with non-small cell lung cancer. The chain carries TRBV19 and TRBJ1-5; maybe TRBD1 (6 bases). The sequencing used PBMCs, collected before or after stereotactic body radiation therapy (not recorded which). This CDR3 is CASSRTGNWDSNHPQHF. In nucleotides, the CDR3 is TGTGCCAGTAGTAGAACAGGGAATTGGGATAGCAATCATCCCCAGCATTTT.